The 10 T cell receptor beta chains listed next were all sequenced from one sample in a study of CD4 and CD8 cells across lung adenocarcinoma regions. TCRdb analysed the PCR reads with MiXCR anew, one entry per CDR3 protein. The sample has 12,000 or so distinct CDR3 sequences; 53% are singletons. Sequenced input: CD8+ T cells from the center of a lung tumor. These receptors all stem from a female donor with lung adenocarcinoma. The CD4 and CD8 labels of this study may be unreliable.

A word on this clonotype: A read error may produce the germline difference seen at one junction end. The rearrangement joins TRBV6-5 to TRBJ2-1; D may correspond to TRBD1 or TRBD2 (5 bases each). The germline V gene has CDR1 MNHEY and CDR2 SVGAGI. The CDR3 consists of 15 residues. The CDR3 DNA reads TGTGCCAGCAGTTTGGGCCGGGGCTCCAACAATACGCAGTTTTTC. Amino acid sequence: CASSLGRGSNNTQFF.

The rearrangement joins TRBV10-1 to TRBJ2-3; possibly TRBD2 for D (5 bases). Per germline, CDR1 WNHNN and CDR2 SYGVQD (reference sequence). This CDR3 comprises 14 residues. DNA for the CDR3: TGCGCGGGGAGTGAGTCGCGTGACGGGGAGACCCAGTATTTT. It codes for CAGSESRDGETQYF.

This clonotype occurred many times. The chain combines TRBV6-1 with TRBJ1-2; 8 positions match TRBD1. Germline V lookup: CDR1 MNHNS, CDR2 SASEGT. The CDR3 runs 12 residues. Trimming took 6 bases from V and 8 from J; bases not matched to a gene: 5. CDR3 sequence reads: CASRKQGEGYTF. The CDR3 DNA reads as TGTGCCAGCAGAAAACAGGGGGAAGGCTACACCTTC.

This clonotype is labeled as medium-sized. This chain uses TRBV6-1 with TRBJ2-3, with 13 bases matching TRBD2. CDR3 size: 14 residues. V was clipped by 7 bases and J by 6 bases; unmatched bases: 4. CDR1 and CDR2 from the germline V gene are MNHNS and SASEGT. CDR3 bases: TGTGCCAGCAAACTAGCGGGGGGGCCGGATACGCAGTATTTT. Translating it yields CASKLAGGPDTQYF.

The V and J genes are TRBV11-2 and TRBJ2-1, with TRBD1 matching 11 bases. The CDR3 covers 16 residues. Germline V gene data show CDR1 as SGHAT and CDR2 as FQNNGV. Losses at the gene ends were 0 bases for V and 4 bases for J; bases not matched to a gene: 2. CDR3 nucleotides: TGTGCCAGCAGCTTAGAGGGACAGGGGGGATACAATGAGCAGTTCTTC. Translating it yields CASSLEGQGGYNEQFF.

The chain carries TRBV7-2 and TRBJ2-1, with 7 bases aligning to TRBD1. The length of the CDR3 is 13 residues. After removal of 3 bases from V and 9 bases from J, the junction contained 5 bases not matched to a gene. Germline assignment: CDR1 SGHTA and CDR2 FQGNSA. The CDR3 DNA sequence: TGTGCCAGCAGCTTCACAGGGGTGCCTGAGCAGTTCTTC. It yields the protein CASSFTGVPEQFF.

There are a few counts of this clonotype. The rearrangement uses TRBV27 and TRBJ2-1; 7 bases align to TRBD1. Germline CDR1 and CDR2: MNHEY and SMNVEV (reference sequence). This CDR3 comprises 12 residues. Trimming cost V 7 bases and J 10 bases; bases outside gene matches: 7. The CDR3: CASTGTVGEQFF. Written as DNA, the CDR3 is TGTGCCAGCACAGGGACAGTTGGAGAGCAGTTCTTC.

A remark on this clonotype: At one end the junction does not follow the germline gene, possibly because of a read error. The chain links TRBV27 to TRBJ2-2, with 8 nucleotides matching TRBD1. There are 13 residues in the CDR3. Germline V gene lookup returns CDR1 MNHEY and CDR2 SMNVEV (reference sequence). CDR3 in DNA: TGTGCCAGCACCAGGACAGGGTCCGGTACGCTGTATTTT. The encoded protein is CASTRTGSGTLYF.

CDR3 DNA sequence: TGCAGTGCTAGAGACCGACAGGGGGTGAACACTGAAGCTTTCTTT. Its protein is CSARDRQGVNTEAFF. This rearrangement joins TRBV20-1 to TRBJ1-1; 9 bases agree with TRBD1. Unmatched junction bases numbered 2, after V lost 0 bases and J lost 0 bases. Germline loops: CDR1 DFQATT, CDR2 SNEGSKA (reference sequence). The CDR3 runs 15 residues.

In its sample, this clonotype was seen once. The chain links TRBV27 to TRBJ1-4, with 9 bases aligning to TRBD1. Germline CDR1 is MNHEY and CDR2 is SMNVEV (reference sequence). There are 15 residues in the CDR3. V lost 3 bases to trimming and J lost 7 bases; unmatched junction nucleotides: 6. This CDR3 reads CASSFLGTGSEKLFF. Here the CDR3 DNA reads TGTGCCAGCAGTTTCCTCGGGACAGGGAGTGAAAAACTGTTTTTT.